The rows below give T cell receptor beta chains drawn from one sample of a study of identical twins. TCRdb processed the 5' RACE reads anew with MiXCR; each CDR3 protein has one entry. The sample lists 400,000 to 550,000 distinct CDR3 sequences, 13% to 15% occurring once. These same data were also listed under a study on yellow fever vaccine responses in identical twins.

The specimen sequenced was CD4+ T cells sorted from blood. These receptors were obtained from a woman aged 18-29 years in good health. Both conserved end residues are part of each CDR3. The D gene is left open where the match is weak. Size is omitted from some rows. Given values are once, few, many or a class for expanded clones.

TRBJ2-1	TRBD2	few	TRBV29-1	TGCAGCCTCTCTGAGGGAGGGCCCTACAATGAGCAGTTCTTC	CSLSEGGPYNEQFF
TRBJ1-2	NA	few	TRBV20-1	TGCAGTGCTAGCGCAGGGGTGAGCGGCTACACCTTC	CSASAGVSGYTF
TRBJ2-6	NA	NA	TRBV5-5	TGTGCCAGCAGCTTATGGGGCGGCTCTGGGGCCAACGTCCTGACTTTC	CASSLWGGSGANVLTF
TRBJ2-7	NA	few	TRBV5-6	TGTGCCAGCAGTCAAAGGAGGACGGATGGCCTAGGGGAGCAGTACTTC	CASSQRRTDGLGEQYF
TRBJ1-1	TRBD1	few	TRBV27	TGTGCCAGCAGTTTACTGAGGACAGGGCTCGGGACTGAAGCTTTCTTT	CASSLLRTGLGTEAFF
TRBJ2-3	TRBD2	few	TRBV10-2	TGCGCCAGCAGTCTTCTTTCGGGACTAGCAGTTAGCACAGATACGCAGTATTTT	CASSLLSGLAVSTDTQYF
TRBJ2-5	NA	NA	TRBV3-1	TGTGCCAGCAGCCAAGATCCGGGGGCCCAGGAGACCCAGTACTTC	CASSQDPGAQETQYF
TRBJ2-7	NA	NA	TRBV20-1	TGCAGTGCGTCCCGCATGTCCTACGAGCAGTACTTC	CSASRMSYEQYF
TRBJ2-7	NA	NA	TRBV19	TGTGCCAGTAGTATTAAACAGGGATCCTACGAGCAGTACTTC	CASSIKQGSYEQYF
TRBJ1-3	NA	NA	TRBV5-6	TGTGCCAGCAGCTTCGGACCCTCTGGAAACACCATATATTTT	CASSFGPSGNTIYF
TRBJ1-1	NA	NA	TRBV6-6	TGTGCCAGCAGTTCCTGGACTGAAGCTTTCTTT	CASSSWTEAFF
TRBJ2-7	TRBD2	NA	TRBV12-3/TRBV12-4	TGTGCCAGCAGTGTAGCGGGAGGGCCGACCTACGAGCAGTACTTC	CASSVAGGPTYEQYF
TRBJ2-5	TRBD1	few	TRBV10-2	TGCGCCAGCAAGGGGTCGGACAGGACAATGGAGACCCAGTACTTC	CASKGSDRTMETQYF
TRBJ1-5	NA	few	TRBV12-3/TRBV12-4	TGTGCCAGCAAGCCCGGGAGGGATCAGCCCCAGCATTTT	CASKPGRDQPQHF
TRBJ2-3	TRBD2	NA	TRBV7-2	TGTGCCAGCAGCTCCGGACTAGCGGGATATGTCACAGATACGCAGTATTTT	CASSSGLAGYVTDTQYF
TRBJ2-5	NA	few	TRBV5-1	TGCGCCAGCAGCTTGGCCTTAGCTTTAGGGAGCGGAGAGACCCAGTACTTC	CASSLALALGSGETQYF
TRBJ1-2	NA	NA	TRBV28	TGTGCCAGCAGTCGAATCGGGTCAGTGTTTGGCTACACCTTC	CASSRIGSVFGYTF
TRBJ2-2	TRBD2	many	TRBV2	TGTGCCAGCAGTGAAGCGGGAGGGCCGACCGGGGAGCTGTTTTTT	CASSEAGGPTGELFF
TRBJ1-1	NA	many	TRBV7-9	TGTGCCAGCAGCCCTTGGATGAACACTGAAGCTTTCTTT	CASSPWMNTEAFF
TRBJ1-2	NA	few	TRBV19	TGTGCCAGTAGTGCCACCCTGCCGTCTATGAGAAGCTACACCTTC	CASSATLPSMRSYTF
TRBJ2-7	NA	NA	TRBV6-1	TGTGCCAGCAGTGAAATCGTAGAGACCTACGAGCAGTACTTC	CASSEIVETYEQYF
TRBJ2-7	NA	few	TRBV5-6	TGTGCCAGCAGCTTGTATGGGGGCGCCGCCTACGAGCAGTACTTC	CASSLYGGAAYEQYF
TRBJ2-3	TRBD2	few	TRBV20-1	TGCAGTGCTAGACGTGCGGCGGGAGCAGATACGCAGTATTTT	CSARRAAGADTQYF
TRBJ2-7	NA	few	TRBV6-1	TGTGCCAGCAGTGATAGGGACTTCATCTACGAGCAGTACTTC	CASSDRDFIYEQYF
TRBJ2-1	TRBD1	few	TRBV6-2/TRBV6-3	TGTGCCAGCAGTTACTCCACAGGGGGCCCCTACAATGAGCAGTTCTTC	CASSYSTGGPYNEQFF
TRBJ2-3	NA	few	TRBV20-1	TGCAGTGCGGAAACCAGGGAGCGTACGCAGTATTTT	CSAETRERTQYF
TRBJ2-5	NA	few	TRBV2	TGTGCCACCGCGCGGCGATTCCAAGAGACCCAGTACTTC	CATARRFQETQYF
TRBJ2-5	NA	NA	TRBV24-1	TGTGCCACCAGTGATGGGTTCTGGGAGACCCAGTACTTC	CATSDGFWETQYF
TRBJ2-7	NA	few	TRBV6-2/TRBV6-3	TGTGCCAGCACTGACGGGACTTCTATTTACGAGCAGTACTTC	CASTDGTSIYEQYF
TRBJ1-6	NA	few	TRBV20-1	TGCAGTGCTAGAAGGGACCGGGATTCACCCCTCCACTTT	CSARRDRDSPLHF
TRBJ2-3	NA	NA	TRBV28	TGTGCCAGCAGTTGGGTATCGGGAAGGGTATCCGCAGATACGCAGTATTTT	CASSWVSGRVSADTQYF
TRBJ1-5	NA	NA	TRBV20-1	TGCAGTGCTAGAGATCTCAGTGGCAATCAGCCCCAGCATTTT	CSARDLSGNQPQHF
TRBJ2-5	NA	NA	TRBV24-1	TGTGCCACCAGTGATTTGCAATCCGAGACCCAGTACTTC	CATSDLQSETQYF
TRBJ2-1	TRBD2	NA	TRBV2	TGTGCCAGCAGTGAAGGGCTAGCGGACAATGAGCAGTTCTTC	CASSEGLADNEQFF
TRBJ2-7	TRBD2	NA	TRBV6-2/TRBV6-3	TGTGCCAGCAGTTACTCAAGGGGAGGGGAGCAGTACTTC	CASSYSRGGEQYF
TRBJ2-1	TRBD2	few	TRBV6-2/TRBV6-3	TGTGCCAGCAGTTCTAGCGGACCCTACAATGAGCAGTTCTTC	CASSSSGPYNEQFF
TRBJ2-5	NA	few	TRBV4-1	TGCGCCAGCAGCCAAGAATCCAAACGGGAGACCCAGTACTTC	CASSQESKRETQYF
TRBJ2-5	NA	few	TRBV12-3/TRBV12-4	TGTGCCAGCAGCCCGGACAGATCAAGACAAGAGACCCAGTACTTC	CASSPDRSRQETQYF
TRBJ2-6	NA	NA	TRBV29-1	TGCAGCGCCGGGGTTTGGGGAACTGGGGCCAACGTCCTGACTTTC	CSAGVWGTGANVLTF
TRBJ2-4	TRBD1	few	TRBV12-3/TRBV12-4	TGTGCCAGCAGTCGGGACAGGGACAGAAACATTCAGTACTTC	CASSRDRDRNIQYF
TRBJ2-3	TRBD2	NA	TRBV5-1	TGCGCCAGCAGCTTGGAGGTCGCGGGAGGCACAGATACGCAGTATTTT	CASSLEVAGGTDTQYF
TRBJ2-5	TRBD1	many	TRBV12-3/TRBV12-4	TGTGCCAGCAGTACCGGGACAGGAGAGACCCAGTACTTC	CASSTGTGETQYF
TRBJ2-6	NA	few	TRBV20-1	TGCAGTGCTATAAGCTCTGGGGCCAACGTCCTGACTTTC	CSAISSGANVLTF
TRBJ2-1	NA	few	TRBV3-1	TGTGCCAGCAGCCAAATTCCGTCCGGAGAGCAGTTCTTC	CASSQIPSGEQFF
TRBJ2-7	NA	NA	TRBV21-1	TGTGCCAGCAGCAAAAGTGGGTTCAGGGGGCCCTTCTCCTACGAGCAGTACTTC	CASSKSGFRGPFSYEQYF
TRBJ2-3	TRBD2	many	TRBV7-3	TGTGCCAGCAGCTCGACTAGCGGGGGGAGCACAGATACGCAGTATTTT	CASSSTSGGSTDTQYF
TRBJ2-5	NA	NA	TRBV27	TGTGCCAGCAGTTTGCGGCACCCTGGGGAGACCCAGTACTTC	CASSLRHPGETQYF
TRBJ2-1	NA	few	TRBV12-3/TRBV12-4	TGTGCCAGCAGGATAACGGGACTTTTCAATGAGCAGTTCTTC	CASRITGLFNEQFF
TRBJ1-1	TRBD1	NA	TRBV4-2	TGTGCCAGCAGCCAAACGGGACAGCTAAACACTGAAGCTTTCTTT	CASSQTGQLNTEAFF
TRBJ2-7	TRBD1	NA	TRBV30	TGTGCCTGGAGTCCACCGGGACAGTCTGGGCCCCAGTACTTC	CAWSPPGQSGPQYF
TRBJ1-1	NA	NA	TRBV12-3/TRBV12-4	TGTGCCAGCAGTCCTTGGGACCTGAACACTGAAGCTTTCTTT	CASSPWDLNTEAFF
TRBJ2-7	TRBD1	many	TRBV27	TGTGCCAGCAGTTTAGGGGCCAGGACAGGGGGACTCTACGAGCAGTACTTC	CASSLGARTGGLYEQYF
TRBJ2-5	NA	NA	TRBV20-1	TGCAGTGCTCATCGACGGCCCCAAGAGACCCAGTACTTC	CSAHRRPQETQYF
TRBJ2-7	NA	NA	TRBV21-1	TGTGCCAGCAGCAAAGTCCGGGTCCCCTATTTCTACGAGCAGTACTTC	CASSKVRVPYFYEQYF
TRBJ1-1	NA	NA	TRBV16	TGTGCCAGCAGCAACAGTAGAGGGACTGAAGCTTTCTTT	CASSNSRGTEAFF
TRBJ2-3	NA	many	TRBV12-3/TRBV12-4	TGTGCCAGCAGTTTTAACTCGCCCCCTTTCGGGTCGCAGTATTTT	CASSFNSPPFGSQYF
TRBJ2-2	NA	few	TRBV5-6	TGTGCCAGCAGCTTGCAACTAGCAGCCGGGGAGCTGTTTTTT	CASSLQLAAGELFF
TRBJ2-7	TRBD2	few	TRBV13	TGTGCCAGCAGCTTAGGCCGGTCTAGCGGGGGGGCCTACGAGCAGTACTTC	CASSLGRSSGGAYEQYF
TRBJ2-1	NA	NA	TRBV19	TGTGCCAGTAGTATAACCGAGCGAGACTACAATGAGCAGTTCTTC	CASSITERDYNEQFF